This T cell receptor (beta chain) came from a study of T cell responses to AZD1222 COVID-19 vaccine. Study-wide findings and caveats: The peak T cell response came first, and repertoires were sampled only after it. At baseline, just a handful of AZD1222 recipients tested seropositive.

From germline, CDR1 is SGHRS and CDR2 YFSETQ. V lost 4 bases and J lost 1, with 11 bases in between. The CDR3 has 14 amino acids. This table comes from immunoSEQ multiplex PCR, and its TCRdb copy is limited to in-frame clones, with some not included. The sample carries approximately 94,000 clones, about nine tenths recorded once. Worth noting for this clone: Its specificity is not known.

The starting material was peripheral blood, obtained on day 0 of AZD1222 vaccination. The TCR originated in an adult in good health. V and J are TRBV5-1 and TRBJ1-1; the D is unclear. The CDR3 here is CASSAPEGNTEAFF. The DNA of the CDR3 is TGCGCCAGCAGCGCCCCGGAGGGGAACACTGAAGCTTTCTTT.